This T cell receptor (beta chain) was sequenced during a study of cytomegalovirus exposure and HLA in healthy donors. The PCR used 60 Vbeta and 13 Jbeta primers. TCRdb's copy holds only in-frame clones and misses some; the assay was immunoSEQ multiplex PCR. The sample carries tens of thousands of clones, more than 75% recorded once. Per the germline V gene, CDR1 is MDHEN and CDR2 is SYDVKM. This CDR3 contains 14 residues. V gave up 4 bases and J gave up 5 bases, with 14 bases separating them. The table lists this clone with a few counts. Sequenced sample: PBMCs. V and J are TRBV28 and TRBJ2-5; D may be TRBD1 (6 bases). The receptor comes from a man younger than 30 in good health and CMV-seronegative. CDR3 DNA sequence: TGTGCCAGCAGTTCTACAGGGCGTACGGAGACCCAGTACTTC. As protein: CASSSTGRTETQYF. The full variable domain, in which reference TRBV28 and TRBJ2-5 provide the parts outside the CDR3, is DVKVTQSSRYLVKRTGEKVFLECVQDMDHENMFWYRQDPGLGLRLIYFSYDVKMKEKGDIPEGYSVSREKKERFSLILESASTNQTSMYLCASSSTGRTETQYFGPGTRLLVL.